The rows below give T cell receptor beta chains drawn from one sample of a study of identical twins. TCRdb reprocessed the 5' RACE reads with MiXCR, giving one entry per CDR3 protein. The profile shows around 960,000 distinct CDR3 sequences, approximately 13% of them singletons. These data were also reused for a study on yellow fever vaccine responses in identical twins.

The sample consisted of PBMCs. The receptors stem from a young woman in good health. Both conserved end residues are part of each CDR3. The order of the fields is clone size, J gene, D gene, V gene, CDR3 protein, CDR3 DNA. The D gene is left open where the match is weak. Part of the rows lack a size; the others show once, few, many or a class for expanded clones.

clone size: .; J gene: TRBJ1-1; D gene: .; V gene: TRBV19; CDR3 protein: CASSLVDMGTEAFF; CDR3 DNA: TGTGCCAGTAGTCTCGTGGATATGGGCACTGAAGCTTTCTTT
clone size: .; J gene: TRBJ1-2; D gene: TRBD1; V gene: TRBV29-1; CDR3 protein: CSVEVSPGGYGYTF; CDR3 DNA: TGCAGCGTTGAAGTCTCCCCAGGGGGCTATGGCTACACCTTC
clone size: .; J gene: TRBJ2-3; D gene: TRBD2; V gene: TRBV12-3/TRBV12-4; CDR3 protein: CASSLQGLAGRSTDTQYF; CDR3 DNA: TGTGCCAGCAGTTTACAAGGACTAGCGGGGCGTAGCACAGATACGCAGTATTTT
clone size: many; J gene: TRBJ1-6; D gene: .; V gene: TRBV11-2; CDR3 protein: CASSPITGSWDSPLHF; CDR3 DNA: TGTGCCAGCAGCCCAATCACAGGGAGTTGGGATTCACCCCTCCACTTT
clone size: .; J gene: TRBJ1-1; D gene: TRBD1; V gene: TRBV5-1; CDR3 protein: CASSLTGAGAEAFF; CDR3 DNA: TGCGCCAGCAGCTTGACAGGGGCGGGCGCTGAAGCTTTCTTT
clone size: .; J gene: TRBJ2-5; D gene: TRBD2; V gene: TRBV20-1; CDR3 protein: CSAGRAVETQYF; CDR3 DNA: TGCAGTGCCGGGAGGGCCGTGGAGACCCAGTACTTC
clone size: .; J gene: TRBJ2-1; D gene: .; V gene: TRBV14; CDR3 protein: CASSQDHGETYNEQFF; CDR3 DNA: TGTGCCAGCAGCCAAGACCACGGGGAGACCTACAATGAGCAGTTCTTC
clone size: many; J gene: TRBJ2-1; D gene: .; V gene: TRBV7-9; CDR3 protein: CASSLPDVDYNEQFF; CDR3 DNA: TGTGCCAGCAGCTTACCCGATGTGGACTACAATGAGCAGTTCTTC
clone size: .; J gene: TRBJ1-2; D gene: .; V gene: TRBV12-3/TRBV12-4; CDR3 protein: CASSGWANDGYTF; CDR3 DNA: TGTGCCAGCAGTGGGTGGGCAAACGATGGCTACACCTTC
clone size: .; J gene: TRBJ2-7; D gene: .; V gene: TRBV5-4; CDR3 protein: CASSFDRRSYEQYF; CDR3 DNA: TGTGCCAGCAGCTTCGACCGAAGATCCTACGAGCAGTACTTC
clone size: few; J gene: TRBJ1-5; D gene: .; V gene: TRBV10-3; CDR3 protein: CAVANHSWTTSNQPQHF; CDR3 DNA: TGTGCCGTTGCTAATCATTCCTGGACAACAAGCAATCAGCCCCAGCATTTT
clone size: .; J gene: TRBJ1-6; D gene: .; V gene: TRBV2; CDR3 protein: CASSGTRGTSNSPLHF; CDR3 DNA: TGTGCCAGCAGTGGGACTCGGGGCACATCTAATTCACCCCTCCACTTT
clone size: few; J gene: TRBJ2-2; D gene: .; V gene: TRBV29-1; CDR3 protein: CSVALGATNTGELFF; CDR3 DNA: TGCAGCGTTGCGTTGGGGGCCACGAACACCGGGGAGCTGTTTTTT
clone size: .; J gene: TRBJ1-6; D gene: .; V gene: TRBV3-1; CDR3 protein: CASSSELIGDSPLHF; CDR3 DNA: TGTGCCAGCAGCTCTGAATTAATCGGGGATTCACCCCTCCACTTT
clone size: .; J gene: TRBJ2-7; D gene: .; V gene: TRBV12-3/TRBV12-4; CDR3 protein: CASSFRNYRDEQYF; CDR3 DNA: TGTGCCAGCAGTTTTAGAAACTACAGGGACGAGCAGTACTTC
clone size: .; J gene: TRBJ1-1; D gene: .; V gene: TRBV15; CDR3 protein: CATAPAPERDTEAFF; CDR3 DNA: TGTGCCACCGCCCCGGCGCCTGAACGAGACACTGAAGCTTTCTTT
clone size: few; J gene: TRBJ1-1; D gene: .; V gene: TRBV12-3/TRBV12-4; CDR3 protein: CASSSHNTEAFF; CDR3 DNA: TGTGCCAGCAGTTCACACAACACTGAAGCTTTCTTT
clone size: .; J gene: TRBJ2-1; D gene: TRBD2; V gene: TRBV28; CDR3 protein: CASSWPRTSGREGYNEQFF; CDR3 DNA: TGTGCCAGCAGTTGGCCTCGGACTAGCGGGAGGGAGGGCTACAATGAGCAGTTCTTC
clone size: few; J gene: TRBJ1-6; D gene: .; V gene: TRBV3-1; CDR3 protein: CASRTDRNNSPLHF; CDR3 DNA: TGTGCCAGCAGAACTGACAGAAATAATTCACCCCTCCACTTT
clone size: few; J gene: TRBJ2-1; D gene: .; V gene: TRBV29-1; CDR3 protein: CSVEAGLIYNEQFF; CDR3 DNA: TGCAGCGTTGAAGCAGGCCTCATCTACAATGAGCAGTTCTTC
clone size: many; J gene: TRBJ1-1; D gene: .; V gene: TRBV7-9; CDR3 protein: CASSFDKNTEAFF; CDR3 DNA: TGTGCCAGCAGCTTTGACAAGAACACTGAAGCTTTCTTT
clone size: .; J gene: TRBJ1-4; D gene: .; V gene: TRBV5-5; CDR3 protein: CASSLNFRATNEKLFF; CDR3 DNA: TGTGCCAGCAGCTTGAACTTCAGAGCAACTAATGAAAAACTGTTTTTT
clone size: .; J gene: TRBJ2-2; D gene: TRBD2; V gene: TRBV6-2/TRBV6-3; CDR3 protein: CASSLLAGVDTGELFF; CDR3 DNA: TGTGCCAGCAGCCTCCTAGCGGGGGTTGACACCGGGGAGCTGTTTTTT
clone size: .; J gene: TRBJ2-1; D gene: .; V gene: TRBV20-1; CDR3 protein: CSARAPDQAQFF; CDR3 DNA: TGCAGTGCTAGAGCTCCAGATCAAGCGCAGTTCTTC
clone size: few; J gene: TRBJ2-7; D gene: TRBD2; V gene: TRBV27; CDR3 protein: CASSYLRGGGDEQYF; CDR3 DNA: TGTGCCAGCAGCTACCTGCGGGGGGGCGGGGACGAGCAGTACTTC
clone size: .; J gene: TRBJ2-3; D gene: .; V gene: TRBV9; CDR3 protein: CASSVDGGLLTDTQYF; CDR3 DNA: TGTGCCAGCAGCGTAGATGGGGGACTGCTCACAGATACGCAGTATTTT
clone size: few; J gene: TRBJ2-1; D gene: TRBD2; V gene: TRBV20-1; CDR3 protein: CSVKLAGGLTYNEQFF; CDR3 DNA: TGCAGTGTTAAACTAGCGGGAGGCCTTACCTACAATGAGCAGTTCTTC
clone size: .; J gene: TRBJ2-1; D gene: .; V gene: TRBV29-1; CDR3 protein: CSVGDGFSYNEQFF; CDR3 DNA: TGCAGCGTTGGGGACGGCTTTTCCTACAATGAGCAGTTCTTC
clone size: .; J gene: TRBJ1-2; D gene: .; V gene: TRBV7-2; CDR3 protein: CASTESRTPRGYTF; CDR3 DNA: TGTGCCAGCACCGAAAGTAGGACGCCGCGGGGCTACACCTTC
clone size: .; J gene: TRBJ1-1; D gene: .; V gene: TRBV20-1; CDR3 protein: CSARPFSGTEAFF; CDR3 DNA: TGCAGTGCTAGACCCTTCTCGGGCACTGAAGCTTTCTTT
clone size: .; J gene: TRBJ1-1; D gene: .; V gene: TRBV2; CDR3 protein: CASPGERNTEAFF; CDR3 DNA: TGTGCCAGTCCAGGGGAAAGGAACACTGAAGCTTTCTTT
clone size: many; J gene: TRBJ2-5; D gene: .; V gene: TRBV29-1; CDR3 protein: CSVGHGETQYF; CDR3 DNA: TGCAGCGTTGGACATGGTGAGACCCAGTACTTC